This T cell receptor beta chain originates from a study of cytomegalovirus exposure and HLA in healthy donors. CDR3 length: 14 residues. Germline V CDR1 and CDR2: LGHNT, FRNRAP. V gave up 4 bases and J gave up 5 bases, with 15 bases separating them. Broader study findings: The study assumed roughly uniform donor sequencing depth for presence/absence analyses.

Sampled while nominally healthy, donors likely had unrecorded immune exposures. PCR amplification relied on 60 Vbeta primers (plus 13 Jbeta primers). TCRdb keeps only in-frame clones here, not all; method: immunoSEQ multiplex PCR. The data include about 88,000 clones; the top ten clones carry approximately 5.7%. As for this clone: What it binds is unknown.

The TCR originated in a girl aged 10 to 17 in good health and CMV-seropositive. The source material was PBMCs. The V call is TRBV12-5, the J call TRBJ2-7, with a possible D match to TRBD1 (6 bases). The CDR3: CASGSAPGGHEQYF. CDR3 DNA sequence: TGTGCTAGTGGTTCCGCACCTGGGGGCCACGAGCAGTACTTC.